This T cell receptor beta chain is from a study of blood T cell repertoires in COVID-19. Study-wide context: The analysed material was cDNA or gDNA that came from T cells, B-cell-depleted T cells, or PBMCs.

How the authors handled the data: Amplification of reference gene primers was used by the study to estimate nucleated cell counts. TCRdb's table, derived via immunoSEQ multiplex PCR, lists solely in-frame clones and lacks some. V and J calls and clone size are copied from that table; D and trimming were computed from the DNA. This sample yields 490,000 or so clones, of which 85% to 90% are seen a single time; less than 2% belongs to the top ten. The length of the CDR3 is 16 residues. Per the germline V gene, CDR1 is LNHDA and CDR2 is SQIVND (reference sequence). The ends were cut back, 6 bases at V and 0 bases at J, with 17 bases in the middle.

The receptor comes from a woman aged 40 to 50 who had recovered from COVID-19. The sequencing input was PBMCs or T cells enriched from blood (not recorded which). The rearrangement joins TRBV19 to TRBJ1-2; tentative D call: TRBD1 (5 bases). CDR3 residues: CASRGRGNRTNYGYTF. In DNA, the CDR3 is TGTGCCAGTAGAGGGCGGGGGAACAGAACTAACTATGGCTACACCTTC.